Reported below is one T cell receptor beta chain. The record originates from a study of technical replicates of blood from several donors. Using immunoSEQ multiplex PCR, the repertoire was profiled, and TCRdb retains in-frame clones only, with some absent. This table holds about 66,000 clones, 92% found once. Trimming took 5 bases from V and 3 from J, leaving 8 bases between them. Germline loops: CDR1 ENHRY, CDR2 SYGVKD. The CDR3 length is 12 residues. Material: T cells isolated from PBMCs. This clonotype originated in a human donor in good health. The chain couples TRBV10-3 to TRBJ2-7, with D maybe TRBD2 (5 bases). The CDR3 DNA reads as TGTGCCATCAGTTCTAGCAGCTACGAGCAGTACTTC. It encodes CAISSSSYEQYF.